These 11 T cell receptor delta chains came from one sample sequenced in a study of Vδ1+ human thymocytes. Findings and limits, study-wide: In the thymus, TRG and TRD repertoires looked highly polyclonal with Gaussian CDR3 lengths.

RNA was extracted from the cells and then reverse transcribed. Pooled V-gene forward primers with one constant-region reverse primer generated the CDR3 amplicons by multiplex PCR. TCRdb reapplied CATT to the multiplex PCR reads. The sample consists of about 75,000 delta-chain clones, about 35% of them appearing once. Antigens of these TCRs are unknown. The source material was Vdelta1+ gamma-delta thymocytes from the thymus. Subset noted: FACS-sorted CD3+ TCRalphabeta- TCRVdelta1+ TCRVdelta2- thymocytes. Receptors were obtained from a boy younger than two who had congenital heart surgery.

The chain employs TRDV1 and TRDJ1, with TRDD3 matching over 11 bases. V dropped 5 bases and J dropped 3; count of bases not matched to a gene: 23. The CDR3 loop spans 21 amino acids. CDR1 TSWWSYY and CDR2 QGS come from the germline V gene. CDR3 in DNA: TGTGCTCTTGGGCGCCACCTCCAAGGGTACTGGGGGATAGGGGGGGCCGATAAACTCATCTTT. Translation gives CALGRHLQGYWGIGGADKLIF.

The sample holds a few counts of this clone. The chain couples TRDV1 to TRDJ1; D perhaps matches TRDD3 (5 bases). The CDR3 runs to 19 residues. Germline-derived CDR1 and CDR2 are TSWWSYY and QGS. With 4 bases removed from V and 0 bases from J, the gap between germline ends came to 24 bases. The CDR3 here is CALGAPRRDPALYTDKLIF. The DNA of the CDR3 is TGTGCTCTTGGGGCGCCCAGGAGGGATCCTGCCTTGTACACCGATAAACTCATCTTT.

This sequence joins TRDV1 and TRDJ1, with 10 bases fitting TRDD3. This CDR3 contains 22 residues. Germline CDR1 is TSWWSYY and CDR2 is QGS. V lost 2 bases to trimming and J lost 0 bases; unmatched junction nucleotides: 21. CDR3: CALGEWSGGIRINLDNTDKLIF. The CDR3 coding sequence is TGTGCTCTTGGGGAATGGTCGGGGGGGATACGTATCAACCTAGATAACACCGATAAACTCATCTTT.

There are a few counts of this clone. V is TRDV1 and J is TRDJ1; D is perhaps TRDD3 (7 bases). Germline CDR1 and CDR2: TSWWSYY and QGS. The CDR3 sequence is 21 residues long. Trimming stripped 1 base from V and 1 base from J, with 28 bases between. CDR3 residues: CALGEPSLPSHWGWCTDKLIF. CDR3 nucleotide sequence: TGTGCTCTTGGGGAACCCTCCCTTCCCTCTCACTGGGGATGGTGCACCGATAAACTCATCTTT.

On this clone: Mismatch with germline at one junction end may stem from a read error. V gene TRDV1 combines with J gene TRDJ1, with TRDD3 identical over 8 bases. The CDR3 contains 15 residues. Germline CDR1 TSWWSYY, CDR2 QGS. CDR3 residues: CALGEPLLGGDKLIF. In DNA, the CDR3 is TGTGCTCTCGGGGAACCTCTACTGGGGGGCGATAAACTCATCTTT.

Concerning this clone: The junction departs from germline at one end; a sequencing error may be responsible. The chain uses TRDV1 and TRDJ1; D perhaps matches TRDD2 (6 bases). Germline CDR1 reads TSWWSYY; CDR2 reads QGS. This CDR3 has 17 residues. This chain's CDR3 is CALGAQAFQPYTNKLIF. The CDR3 DNA is TGTGCTCTTGGGGCCCAGGCCTTCCAACCGTACACCAATAAACTCATCTTT.

The V gene is TRDV1, the J gene TRDJ1, with 7 positions matching TRDD3. Per germline, CDR1 TSWWSYY and CDR2 QGS. This CDR3 has 17 amino acids. The J segment lost 3 bases and the V segment lost 2 bases, leaving 12 bases of the junction unmatched. The CDR3 DNA is TGTGCTCTTGGGGAATGCTTTGGGGGAGGATACCCCGATAAACTCATCTTT. It is translated as CALGECFGGGYPDKLIF.

The chain joins TRDV1 to TRDJ1; 9 bases line up with TRDD2. Trimming at V came to 2 bases and at J to 0 bases, leaving 19 bases not matched to a gene. The CDR3 has 21 residues. Germline loops: CDR1 TSWWSYY, CDR2 QGS. DNA for the CDR3: TGTGCTCTTGGGGAAATGTCCTTCCTACAAAGGGGGGACCTATACACCGATAAACTCATCTTT. It encodes CALGEMSFLQRGDLYTDKLIF.

This clone was seen only a few times. V gene TRDV1 combines with J gene TRDJ1; D is unclear. Germline values: CDR1 TSWWSYY, CDR2 QGS. The germline V and J ends were trimmed by 2 bases and 0 bases, with 22 bases remaining between them. This CDR3 comprises 19 residues. In DNA form, the CDR3 reads TGTGCTCTTGGGGAAACTAATACCCCTCCCCGATGGCACACCGATAAACTCATCTTT. It codes for CALGETNTPPRWHTDKLIF.

A few counts support this clone. The chain links TRDV1 to TRDJ1, with D unresolved. The CDR3 is made up of 16 amino acids. Trimming took 2 bases from V and 0 from J, leaving 13 bases between them. Per germline, CDR1 TSWWSYY and CDR2 QGS. The CDR3: CALGEVHSKYTDKLIF. As DNA, the CDR3 is TGTGCTCTTGGGGAAGTCCATAGCAAGTACACCGATAAACTCATCTTT.

Note on this clone: The same CDR3 also results from other DNA sequences found in this sample. V gene TRDV2 combines with J gene TRDJ3, with 13 bases fitting TRDD3. CDR1 is GEAIGNYY and CDR2 is EKD in the germline V gene. V dropped 1 base and J dropped 2; count of bases not matched to a gene: 4. This CDR3 region has 19 residues. The CDR3 region is CACDTPLGDTPWDTRQMFF. The DNA for the CDR3 is TGTGCCTGTGACACTCCACTGGGGGATACGCCCTGGGACACCCGACAGATGTTTTTC.